These 26 T cell receptor beta chains were sequenced from one sample in a study of T cell responses to AZD1222 COVID-19 vaccine. Some clones are missing from TCRdb's copy, which holds only in-frame ones; the method was immunoSEQ multiplex PCR. The profile covers roughly 110,000 clones, with about nine tenths appearing a single time and 8% taken by the ten largest. The material was peripheral blood, obtained 28 days after the second AZD1222 dose. The receptors originated from an adult who received the AZD1222 COVID-19 vaccine.

As to this clone: Germline and junction disagree at one end, which may indicate a read error. This chain uses TRBV7-7 with TRBJ1-5; 7 bases agree with TRBD1. Per the germline V gene, CDR1 is SSHAT and CDR2 is FNYEAQ (reference sequence). There are 16 residues in the CDR3. The CDR3 coding sequence is TGTGCTAGCAGCTATAACAGGGGCCGACCCCTTCAGCCCCAGCATTTT. Its translation is CASSYNRGRPLQPQHF.

This clone was seen just once. The rearrangement uses TRBV6-5 and TRBJ2-7, with D unresolved. The CDR3 sequence is 16 residues long. Germline-derived CDR1 and CDR2 are MNHEY and SVGAGI. Trimming removed 2 bases from V and 0 bases from J, with 14 bases in between. In DNA form, the CDR3 reads TGTGCCAGCAGTTACGGGGTTAGCTCGAGCTCCTACGAGCAGTACTTC. Amino acids: CASSYGVSSSSYEQYF.

The chain recombines TRBV7-8 with TRBJ2-7; tentative D call: TRBD2 (8 bases). From germline, CDR1 is SGHVS and CDR2 FQNEAQ. The V gene lost 5 bases and the J gene lost 5 bases, with 16 bases spanning the gap. This CDR3 region has 14 residues. The CDR3 sequence: CASSDRVGRDEQYF. The CDR3 nucleotides are TGTGCCAGCAGCGACAGGGTCGGGAGGGACGAGCAGTACTTC. Supplemented by reference TRBV7-8 and TRBJ2-7, the full variable domain reads GAGVSQSPRYKVAKRGQDVALRCDPISGHVSLFWYQQALGQGPEFLTYFQNEAQLDKSGLPSDRFFAERPEGSVSTLKIQRTQQEDSAVYLCASSDRVGRDEQYFGPGTRLTVT.

This chain links TRBV6-5 with TRBJ1-4; 9 bases agree with TRBD1. CDR1 is MNHEY, CDR2 SVGAGI, per germline. V lost 0 bases, J lost 8 bases, and 4 bases stayed unmatched. This CDR3 has 15 residues. The CDR3 spells CASSYSNRGREKLFF. As DNA, the CDR3 is TGTGCCAGCAGTTACTCAAACAGGGGGCGCGAAAAACTGTTTTTT.

V gene TRBV5-1 combines with J gene TRBJ1-1; TRBD1 is a possible D gene (6 bases). The germline V gene encodes CDR1 SGHRS and CDR2 YFSETQ. Between the trimmed V and J ends, which lost 1 base and 6 bases, there was a span of 13 bases. The CDR3 is 14 amino acids. This chain's CDR3 is CASSLRAGEAEAFF. DNA for the CDR3: TGCGCCAGCAGCTTGAGGGCAGGGGAGGCTGAAGCTTTCTTT. Full variable domain (missing parts from reference TRBV5-1 and TRBJ1-1): KAGVTQTPRYLIKTRGQQVTLSCSPISGHRSVSWYQQTPGQGLQFLFEYFSETQRNKGNFPGRFSGRQFSNSRSEMNVSTLELGDSALYLCASSLRAGEAEAFFGQGTRLTVV.

CDR3 in DNA: TGTGCCAGCAGCATACTAGCGGGGTACACAGATACGCAGTATTTT. It translates to CASSILAGYTDTQYF. The rearrangement joins TRBV7-2 to TRBJ2-3, with TRBD2 matching over 10 bases. The CDR3 totals 15 residues. In germline, CDR1 is SGHTA, CDR2 FQGNSA. J gave up 2 bases and V 5 bases, and 4 bases lay outside the gene matches.

This sequence joins TRBV20-1 and TRBJ1-4; D might be TRBD1 (5 bases). Germline CDR1 reads DFQATT; CDR2 reads SNEGSKA (reference sequence). With 3 bases removed from V and 3 bases from J, the gap between germline ends came to 11 bases. This CDR3 has 14 amino acids. CDR3 sequence: CSASGGGANEKLFF. The DNA for the CDR3 is TGCAGTGCTAGTGGGGGGGGTGCTAATGAAAAACTGTTTTTT.

In this sample, this clone turned up once. The gene calls are TRBV3-1 (or the pseudogene TRBV3-2) and TRBJ2-7; TRBD1 agrees at 8 bases. Germline assignment: CDR1 LGHDT and CDR2 YNNKEL (reference sequence). V lost 3 bases to trimming and J lost 2 bases; unmatched junction nucleotides: 6. The CDR3 runs 15 residues. The CDR3 is CASSHRDRKPYEQYF. In DNA, the CDR3 is TGTGCCAGCAGCCACCGGGACAGGAAACCCTACGAGCAGTACTTC.

V gene TRBV28 combines with J gene TRBJ2-7, with 11 positions matching TRBD1. Germline V lookup: CDR1 MDHEN, CDR2 SYDVKM. J gave up 4 bases and V 7 bases, and 9 bases lay outside the gene matches. This CDR3 comprises 15 residues. The CDR3 DNA reads as TGTGCCAGCACCCTAGGTGGGACAGGGGGATACGAGCAGTACTTC. This encodes CASTLGGTGGYEQYF.

The sample holds one count of this clone. V usage is TRBV30 and J usage is TRBJ1-2, with TRBD1 as a possible D gene (5 bases). Germline lookup yields CDR1 GTSNPN and CDR2 SVGIG (reference sequence). Trimming shortened V by 1 base and J by 8 bases, and 17 bases separated the two germline ends. This CDR3 region has 14 residues. The CDR3 nucleotides are TGTGCCTGGAGTGACCTTACCGGGACCGGAGGCTACACCTTC. Its translation is CAWSDLTGTGGYTF.

This chain connects TRBV7-2 to TRBJ1-2, with a weak D call TRBD1 (5 bases). The CDR3 loop spans 15 amino acids. V was clipped by 2 bases and J by 6 bases, with 16 bases between them. Per the germline V gene, CDR1 is SGHTA and CDR2 is FQGNSA. CDR3 sequence: CASSLMTVPTNGYTF. Here the CDR3 DNA reads TGTGCCAGCAGCTTAATGACAGTTCCTACCAATGGCTACACCTTC.

The chain combines TRBV7-9 with TRBJ2-3, with 8 bases identical to TRBD2. This CDR3 comprises 16 residues. V was clipped by 5 bases and J by 4 bases; unmatched bases: 11. CDR1 is SEHNR and CDR2 is FQNEAQ in the germline V gene (reference sequence). This CDR3 reads CASSPPGAGEADTQYF. The DNA for the CDR3 is TGTGCCAGCAGCCCCCCGGGAGCGGGGGAGGCAGATACGCAGTATTTT. The full variable domain, completed using reference TRBV7-9 and TRBJ2-3, is DTGVSQNPRHKITKRGQNVTFRCDPISEHNRLYWYRQTLGQGPEFLTYFQNEAQLEKSRLLSDRFSAERPKGSFSTLEIQRTEQGDSAMYLCASSPPGAGEADTQYFGPGTRLTVL.

This chain uses TRBV7-8 with TRBJ1-5; weak D call: TRBD1 (5 bases). Germline CDR1 and CDR2: SGHVS and FQNEAQ. The CDR3 is 14 amino acids. V dropped 4 bases and J dropped 2 bases, with 9 bases sitting between them. The CDR3 spells CASSSRGGNQPQHF. For the CDR3, the DNA is TGTGCCAGCAGCTCCCGGGGCGGCAATCAGCCCCAGCATTTT.

The chain uses TRBV2 and TRBJ2-7; D perhaps matches TRBD2 (6 bases). Germline V gene lookup returns CDR1 SNHLY and CDR2 FYNNEI. V was trimmed by 3 bases and J by 5 bases, leaving 8 bases between them. This CDR3 contains 12 residues. The DNA of the CDR3 is TGTGCCAGCAGTGATTGGGGGGACGAGCAGTACTTC. Protein product: CASSDWGDEQYF.

The chain links TRBV3-1 (or the pseudogene TRBV3-2) to TRBJ2-2; D remains ambiguous. CDR1 is LGHDT, CDR2 YNNKEL, per germline (reference sequence). CDR3 length: 14 residues. The V end lost 7 bases, the J end lost 9 bases, and 18 bases lay between the germline ends. CDR3 amino acids: CASKDRASKRELFF. CDR3 coding DNA: TGTGCCAGCAAGGATCGGGCGTCTAAGCGGGAGCTGTTTTTT.

The chain uses TRBV11-2 and TRBJ2-3; 15 nucleotides line up with TRBD2. V trimming: 5 bases; J trimming: 5 bases; junction bases outside the gene matches: 5. Germline CDR1 and CDR2: SGHAT and FQNNGV. The CDR3 has 16 amino acids. CDR3 loop: CASSIGLAGGEDTQYF. CDR3 DNA sequence: TGTGCCAGCAGCATAGGACTAGCGGGGGGGGAAGATACGCAGTATTTT.

The J gene is TRBJ2-1, the V gene TRBV6-4, with 11 positions matching TRBD2. Germline V lookup: CDR1 MRHNA, CDR2 SNTAGT. The CDR3 runs 13 residues. The V segment lost 5 bases and the J segment 13 bases; nucleotides outside the gene matches: 7. The CDR3 DNA follows: TGTGCCAGCAGTCCGGGGCTAGCGGGGGGCCAGTTCTTC. It encodes CASSPGLAGGQFF.

In nucleotides, the CDR3 is TGTGCCAGCAGCCAAGGATCGATTAGCTTGAAGTACTTC. This codes for CASSQGSISLKYF. The chain uses TRBV14 and TRBJ2-7; unclear D gene. The V and J ends lost 1 base and 11 bases respectively, with 15 bases between them. This CDR3 is built from 13 residues. The germline gives CDR1 SGHDN, CDR2 FVKESK.

The J gene is TRBJ2-7, the V gene TRBV7-9, with D possibly being TRBD1 (5 bases). Trimming removed 6 bases from V and 1 base from J, with 10 bases in between. This CDR3 is built from 13 residues. Per germline, CDR1 SEHNR and CDR2 FQNEAQ (reference sequence). The CDR3 region is CASRPQGSYEQYF. CDR3 in DNA: TGTGCCAGCAGGCCTCAGGGTTCCTACGAGCAGTACTTC.

V usage is TRBV6-6 and J usage is TRBJ2-3, with D maybe TRBD2 (5 bases). V lost 7 bases and J 5 bases, leaving 13 bases between the germline ends. Germline CDR1 is MNHNY and CDR2 is SVGAGI (reference sequence). This CDR3 region has 13 residues. CDR3 protein: CASTGVGKDTQYF. The CDR3 DNA reads TGTGCCAGCACCGGGGTAGGCAAAGATACGCAGTATTTT.

The rearrangement joins TRBV13 to TRBJ1-6, with D unclear. The CDR3 contains 15 residues. Germline-derived CDR1 and CDR2 are PRHDT and FYEKMQ (reference sequence). V was clipped by 3 bases and J by 6 bases, with 12 bases between them. CDR3 sequence reads: CASSFGVQTNSPLHF. The CDR3 DNA reads TGTGCCAGCAGCTTTGGCGTACAGACTAATTCACCCCTCCACTTT.

This chain uses TRBV7-2 with TRBJ1-1, with unresolved D. This CDR3 has 15 amino acids. The germline V gene encodes CDR1 SGHTA and CDR2 FQGNSA. Trimming shortened V by 5 bases and J by 4 bases, and 17 bases separated the two germline ends. The CDR3 bases are TGTGCCAGCAGCCCTGATACCGCCCGGGGCACTGAAGCTTTCTTT. Translation gives CASSPDTARGTEAFF.

As DNA, the CDR3 is TGTGCCAGCAGTTATACAGATACGCAGTATTTT. This encodes CASSYTDTQYF. The chain recombines TRBV12-3 or TRBV12-4 with TRBJ2-3, with no clear D. V was clipped by 4 bases and J by 3 bases, with 2 bases between them. The CDR3 runs to 11 residues.

This clone was counted a single time. The chain couples TRBV5-6 to TRBJ2-3; tentatively, D is TRBD2 (5 bases). Trimming cost V 4 bases and J 6 bases, with 15 bases left between them. Germline assignment: CDR1 SGHDT and CDR2 YYEEEE. This CDR3 has 14 residues. CDR3 sequence reads: CASSTGVGADTQYF. CDR3 DNA sequence: TGTGCCAGCAGCACCGGAGTGGGAGCGGATACGCAGTATTTT.

V is TRBV29-1 and J is TRBJ1-2; D is ambiguous. This CDR3 has 13 residues. Trimming took off 0 bases at V and 2 bases at J, with 7 bases between the two ends. Germline CDR1 and CDR2: SQVTM and ANQGSEA. The CDR3 spells CSVEEVRNYGYTF. The CDR3 DNA sequence: TGCAGCGTTGAAGAAGTTCGGAACTATGGCTACACCTTC.

The rearrangement joins TRBV7-9 to TRBJ2-3; possibly TRBD1 or TRBD2 for D (5 bases each). In germline, CDR1 is SEHNR, CDR2 FQNEAQ (reference sequence). CDR3 length: 17 residues. The V end was cut by 3 bases, the J end by 4 bases, with 20 bases between. This chain's CDR3 is CASSFAYEGLSADTQYF. The CDR3 DNA reads TGTGCCAGCAGCTTTGCCTATGAGGGGCTATCTGCAGATACGCAGTATTTT.